This TCR beta chain appears in the sequencing data of a study of T-cell reconstitution after alpha-beta-depleted transplantation in children. Unique molecular identifiers were incorporated into the prepared TCRbeta library. Via MiXCR, TCRdb re-called the PCR reads, giving one row per CDR3 protein. The sample records under 450,000 distinct CDR3 sequences, 10% to 15% being singletons. This clonotype was recorded at least ten times. CDR1 SGHTA and CDR2 FQGNSA come from the germline V gene. The ends were cut back, 0 bases at V and 7 bases at J, with 7 bases in the middle. The CDR3 has 13 residues. This chain joins TRBV7-2 and TRBJ2-1; no definite D call. Sequences were derived from PBMCs, sampled from the stem cell graft. The sequence was obtained from a human donor who donated a stem cell graft to a child with Fanconi anemia. As DNA, the CDR3 is TGTGCCAGCAGCTTAGCGCAGCAAAATGAGCAGTTCTTC. This gives the protein CASSLAQQNEQFF.